Listed below are T cell receptor beta chains from one sample, sequenced in a study of T cell changes during pregnancy in multiple sclerosis. Assay used: immunoSEQ multiplex PCR; TCRdb lists only in-frame clones, some missing. The profile shows tens of thousands of clones, roughly 92% of them singletons. The input for sequencing was CD4+ T cells from peripheral blood mononuclear cells, taken after pregnancy. These receptors originate from a female donor with multiple sclerosis, enrolled in a pregnancy study. Each CDR3 is given with its conserved first and last residue. The D gene is left open where the match is weak. Not all rows give a size; the values are once, few, many and, for expanded clones, a class.

CDR3nt: TGTGCCAGCAGCTTAGCGCGCGGAAACTCAGCGGGCTACACCTTC; CDR3aa: CASSLARGNSAGYTF; d_gene: NA; abundance: NA; v_gene: TRBV7-2; j_gene: TRBJ1-2
CDR3nt: TGTGCCAGCAGTTTCCGTGGGACAGGGGGAGGCGACGAGCAGTACTTC; CDR3aa: CASSFRGTGGGDEQYF; d_gene: TRBD1; abundance: NA; v_gene: TRBV27; j_gene: TRBJ2-7
CDR3nt: TGTGCCAGCAGCTTCGCCCCCCGGACAGGGATAGACGGTGAGCAGTTCTTC; CDR3aa: CASSFAPRTGIDGEQFF; d_gene: TRBD1; abundance: NA; v_gene: TRBV7-2; j_gene: TRBJ2-1
CDR3nt: TGTGCCAGCAGCCTCCGACTAGCGGGAGGGCTGGGGGAGACCCAGTACTTC; CDR3aa: CASSLRLAGGLGETQYF; d_gene: TRBD2; abundance: NA; v_gene: TRBV7-7; j_gene: TRBJ2-5
CDR3nt: TGTGCCAGCAGATCCTCGGGCTCTAGCGGGAGGAACACCGGGGAGCTGTTTTTT; CDR3aa: CASRSSGSSGRNTGELFF; d_gene: TRBD2; abundance: NA; v_gene: TRBV7-9; j_gene: TRBJ2-2
CDR3nt: TGTGCCAGCATGATGACAGGGGTCCACGAGCAGTACTTC; CDR3aa: CASMMTGVHEQYF; d_gene: TRBD1; abundance: NA; v_gene: TRBV2; j_gene: TRBJ2-7
CDR3nt: TGTGCCAGCAGCTTAGCACTAGCGGGAAGAGAGACCCAGTACTTC; CDR3aa: CASSLALAGRETQYF; d_gene: TRBD2; abundance: NA; v_gene: TRBV7-2; j_gene: TRBJ2-5
CDR3nt: TGTGCCACCGGGGGGGTCACGAACACTGAAGCTTTCTTT; CDR3aa: CATGGVTNTEAFF; d_gene: NA; abundance: NA; v_gene: TRBV15; j_gene: TRBJ1-1
CDR3nt: TGCGCCAGCAGCTTGGAATCGACAGGGGGGAACTATGGCTACACCTTC; CDR3aa: CASSLESTGGNYGYTF; d_gene: TRBD1; abundance: NA; v_gene: TRBV5-1; j_gene: TRBJ1-2
CDR3nt: TGCGCCAGCAGCCAAGAGGGAGGGACAGGGGACCCTGGGGCCAACGTCCTGACTTTC; CDR3aa: CASSQEGGTGDPGANVLTF; d_gene: TRBD1; abundance: NA; v_gene: TRBV4-1; j_gene: TRBJ2-6
CDR3nt: TGCGCCAGCAGCGGGACAGGGGATACCGGGGAGCTGTTTTTT; CDR3aa: CASSGTGDTGELFF; d_gene: TRBD1; abundance: NA; v_gene: TRBV10-2; j_gene: TRBJ2-2
CDR3nt: TGTGCCAGTAGGGCTGGCGGAACCTACGAGCAGTACTTC; CDR3aa: CASRAGGTYEQYF; d_gene: NA; abundance: NA; v_gene: TRBV19; j_gene: TRBJ2-7
CDR3nt: TGTGCCAGTAGTCCGGGACAGGGAAGGGGCCAAGAGACCCAGTACTTC; CDR3aa: CASSPGQGRGQETQYF; d_gene: TRBD1; abundance: NA; v_gene: TRBV19; j_gene: TRBJ2-5
CDR3nt: TGTGCCAGCAGCCAAGCGGGACGTGCCGATACGCAGTATTTT; CDR3aa: CASSQAGRADTQYF; d_gene: TRBD2; abundance: NA; v_gene: TRBV7-2; j_gene: TRBJ2-3
CDR3nt: TGTGCCAGCAGTTACCCGATGCGGCAGGGGGCGCGTGGCTACACCTTC; CDR3aa: CASSYPMRQGARGYTF; d_gene: TRBD1; abundance: NA; v_gene: TRBV6-6; j_gene: TRBJ1-2
CDR3nt: TGCGCCAGCAGCTTGGATGGCAGGGGGAATGAAAAACTGTTTTTT; CDR3aa: CASSLDGRGNEKLFF; d_gene: TRBD1; abundance: NA; v_gene: TRBV5-1; j_gene: TRBJ1-4
CDR3nt: TGTGCCAGCAGTTTATCGTCACAGGGGAGAGAGACCCAGTACTTC; CDR3aa: CASSLSSQGRETQYF; d_gene: TRBD1; abundance: NA; v_gene: TRBV27; j_gene: TRBJ2-5
CDR3nt: TGTGCCATCAGGAGCGGGAGTGAGGACAATGAGCAGTTCTTC; CDR3aa: CAIRSGSEDNEQFF; d_gene: TRBD2; abundance: NA; v_gene: TRBV10-3; j_gene: TRBJ2-1
CDR3nt: TGTGCCTGGAGTGCCCTAGCGGGAGCGGTCGGGGAGCTGTTTTTT; CDR3aa: CAWSALAGAVGELFF; d_gene: TRBD2; abundance: few; v_gene: TRBV30; j_gene: TRBJ2-2
CDR3nt: TGTGCCAGCAGTTACTCGTCCAGTCAGACCGGGGAGCTGTTTTTT; CDR3aa: CASSYSSSQTGELFF; d_gene: NA; abundance: NA; v_gene: TRBV6-6; j_gene: TRBJ2-2
CDR3nt: TGTGCCAGTAGGCCAAGGACAGGGACTGAAGCTTTCTTT; CDR3aa: CASRPRTGTEAFF; d_gene: TRBD1; abundance: NA; v_gene: TRBV19; j_gene: TRBJ1-1
CDR3nt: TGTGCCAGCAGAGGGGGGACAGGGGGCACCACCGGGGAGCTGTTTTTT; CDR3aa: CASRGGTGGTTGELFF; d_gene: TRBD1; abundance: NA; v_gene: TRBV7-2; j_gene: TRBJ2-2
CDR3nt: TGTGCCAGTACCCCGGACAAATGGAATGGCTACACCTTC; CDR3aa: CASTPDKWNGYTF; d_gene: NA; abundance: NA; v_gene: TRBV19; j_gene: TRBJ1-2
CDR3nt: TGTGCCAGCAATTCCCAGGGTCTGGGTCAAGAGACCCAGTACTTC; CDR3aa: CASNSQGLGQETQYF; d_gene: NA; abundance: once; v_gene: TRBV2; j_gene: TRBJ2-5
CDR3nt: TGTGCCAGCAGATCAGATGTCGGGGGTGGCTACACCTTC; CDR3aa: CASRSDVGGGYTF; d_gene: NA; abundance: NA; v_gene: TRBV28; j_gene: TRBJ1-2
CDR3nt: TGTGCCAGCAGCTTACGTCTAAACAATGAGCAGTTCTTC; CDR3aa: CASSLRLNNEQFF; d_gene: NA; abundance: once; v_gene: TRBV7-8; j_gene: TRBJ2-1
CDR3nt: TGTGCCAGCAGTTTGGGTGGACTAGCGCAAGAGACCCAGTACTTC; CDR3aa: CASSLGGLAQETQYF; d_gene: TRBD2; abundance: NA; v_gene: TRBV28; j_gene: TRBJ2-5
CDR3nt: TGTGCCAGCAGCTCGACTAGCGGTAAGCTAGCCAAAAACATTCAGTACTTC; CDR3aa: CASSSTSGKLAKNIQYF; d_gene: TRBD2; abundance: NA; v_gene: TRBV7-3; j_gene: TRBJ2-4
CDR3nt: TGTGCCAGCATCCAGACCGGGACTACCTCCTACAATGAGCAGTTCTTC; CDR3aa: CASIQTGTTSYNEQFF; d_gene: TRBD2; abundance: NA; v_gene: TRBV7-9; j_gene: TRBJ2-1
CDR3nt: TGCAGCGCCGGACATACAGGGAACGGCTACACCTTC; CDR3aa: CSAGHTGNGYTF; d_gene: NA; abundance: NA; v_gene: TRBV29-1; j_gene: TRBJ1-2
CDR3nt: TGTGCCAGCAGCGTAAGTGGGACAGGGGCCGGAGATACGCAGTATTTT; CDR3aa: CASSVSGTGAGDTQYF; d_gene: TRBD1; abundance: NA; v_gene: TRBV9; j_gene: TRBJ2-3
CDR3nt: TGTGCCAGCAGCTTCAGCGGGCCGGGCGAGACCCAGTACTTC; CDR3aa: CASSFSGPGETQYF; d_gene: NA; abundance: NA; v_gene: TRBV7-2; j_gene: TRBJ2-5
CDR3nt: TGTGCCATCAGTGGAGGCCGGGACAGGGTCAGCACAGATACGCAGTATTTT; CDR3aa: CAISGGRDRVSTDTQYF; d_gene: TRBD1; abundance: NA; v_gene: TRBV10-3; j_gene: TRBJ2-3
CDR3nt: TGTGCCTGGAGTGTTCTACAGGGGGGTGAAAAACTGTTTTTT; CDR3aa: CAWSVLQGGEKLFF; d_gene: TRBD1; abundance: few; v_gene: TRBV30; j_gene: TRBJ1-4
CDR3nt: TGTGCCAGCAGCTTTACCGGGAGGAGGACTGGAAACACCATATATTTT; CDR3aa: CASSFTGRRTGNTIYF; d_gene: NA; abundance: NA; v_gene: TRBV5-6; j_gene: TRBJ1-3
CDR3nt: TGCGCCAGCAGCTTGGCCGACTGGGGTTTACTTAGCGGGAGGTCCCACTCTGGGGCCAACGTCCTGACTTTC; CDR3aa: CASSLADWGLLSGRSHSGANVLTF; d_gene: TRBD2; abundance: once; v_gene: TRBV5-1; j_gene: TRBJ2-6